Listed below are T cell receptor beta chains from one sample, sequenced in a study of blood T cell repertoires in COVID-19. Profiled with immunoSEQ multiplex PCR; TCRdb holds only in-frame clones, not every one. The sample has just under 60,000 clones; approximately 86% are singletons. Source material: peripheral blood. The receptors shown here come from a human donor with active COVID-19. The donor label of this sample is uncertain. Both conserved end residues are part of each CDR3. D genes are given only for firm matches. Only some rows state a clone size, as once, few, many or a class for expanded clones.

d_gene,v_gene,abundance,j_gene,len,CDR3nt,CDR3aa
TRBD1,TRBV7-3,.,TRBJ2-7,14,TGTGCCAGCAGCCGAACAGGGGGTTTCTACGAGCAGTACTTC,CASSRTGGFYEQYF
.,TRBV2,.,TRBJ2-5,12,TGTGCCAGCAGTGTAGGGGTAGAGACCCAGTACTTC,CASSVGVETQYF
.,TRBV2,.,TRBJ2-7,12,TGTGCCAGCAGTGAAGACAGGCCCGAGCAGTACTTC,CASSEDRPEQYF
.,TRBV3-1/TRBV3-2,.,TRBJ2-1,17,TGTGCCAGCAGCCAAGTGACGGGATCCTATATCTACAATGAGCAGTTCTTC,CASSQVTGSYIYNEQFF
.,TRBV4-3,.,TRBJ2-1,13,TGCGCCAGCAGCCAAGAAAGCCGTCATGAGCAGTTCTTC,CASSQESRHEQFF
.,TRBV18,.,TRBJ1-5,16,TGTGCCAGCTCACCAGCGTCGGGGGTTGTGAGTCAGCCCCAGCATTTT,CASSPASGVVSQPQHF
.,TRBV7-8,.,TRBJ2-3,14,TGTGCCAGCAGCTTAGGCGGGACAGCAGATACGCAGTATTTT,CASSLGGTADTQYF
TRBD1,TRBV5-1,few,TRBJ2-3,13,TGCGCCAGCATGAGAAGGGGGCTAGATACGCAGTATTTT,CASMRRGLDTQYF
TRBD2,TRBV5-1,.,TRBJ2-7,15,TGCGCCAGCAGCCGGGTTGGTAGCGGGGCCTACGAGCAGTACTTC,CASSRVGSGAYEQYF
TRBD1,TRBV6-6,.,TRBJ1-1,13,TGTGCCAGCACCACGACAGGGAGGACTGAAGCTTTCTTT,CASTTTGRTEAFF
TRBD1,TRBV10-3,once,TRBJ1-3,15,TGTGCCATCAGAGAAGACAGGGGGCTTGGAAACACCATATATTTT,CAIREDRGLGNTIYF
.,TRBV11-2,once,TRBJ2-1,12,TGTGCCAGCAGCTTACCTAGTCCAGAGCAGTTCTTC,CASSLPSPEQFF
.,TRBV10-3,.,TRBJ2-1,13,TGTGCCATCAGTGAGGACAGCTACAATGAGCAGTTCTTC,CAISEDSYNEQFF
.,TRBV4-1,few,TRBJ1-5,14,TGCGCCAGCAGCCAAGTTTACGGGGATCAGCCCCAGCATTTT,CASSQVYGDQPQHF
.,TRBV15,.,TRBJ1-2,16,TGTGCCACCAGCAGAGATATGGGGATCCAAGGGAGAGGCTACACCTTC,CATSRDMGIQGRGYTF
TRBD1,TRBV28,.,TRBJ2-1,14,TGTGCCAGCAGTGACCCAGGGACAGGGGATGAGCAGTTCTTC,CASSDPGTGDEQFF
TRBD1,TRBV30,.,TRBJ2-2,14,TGTGCCTGGAGACCCAGGGGGCTCGCCGGGGAGCTGTTTTTT,CAWRPRGLAGELFF
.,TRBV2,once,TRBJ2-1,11,TGTGCCAGCACGTACCAGGTAGAGCAGTTCTTC,CASTYQVEQFF
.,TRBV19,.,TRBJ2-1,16,TGTGCCAGTAGTACCGGACAGTTCTTTATGTACAATGAGCAGTTCTTC,CASSTGQFFMYNEQFF
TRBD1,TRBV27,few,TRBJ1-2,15,TGTGCCAGCAGTTACGGGACAGGGGGAAACTATGGCTACACCTTC,CASSYGTGGNYGYTF
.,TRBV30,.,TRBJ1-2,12,TGTGCCTGGGGGGACAAGCCTTATGGCTACACCTTC,CAWGDKPYGYTF
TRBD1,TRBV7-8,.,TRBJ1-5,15,TGTGCCAGCAGCTTAGTAGGGACAGGCAATCAGCCCCAGCATTTT,CASSLVGTGNQPQHF
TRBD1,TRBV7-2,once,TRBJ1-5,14,TGTGCCAGCAGCTTAGGACAGGGCTCACAGCCCCAGCATTTT,CASSLGQGSQPQHF
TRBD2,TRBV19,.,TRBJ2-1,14,TGTGCCAGTGATAGCGGGAGTTTCTACAATGAGCAGTTCTTC,CASDSGSFYNEQFF
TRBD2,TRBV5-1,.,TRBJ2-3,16,TGCGCCAGCAGCGGGACTAGCGGGAGAAGCTCGAATACGCAGTATTTT,CASSGTSGRSSNTQYF
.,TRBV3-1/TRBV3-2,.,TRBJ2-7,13,TGTGCCAGCAGCCGTGACTACTCCTACGAGCAGTACTTC,CASSRDYSYEQYF
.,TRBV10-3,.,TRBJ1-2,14,TGTGCCATCAATTCCGGGGAATCGAACTATGGCTACACCTTC,CAINSGESNYGYTF
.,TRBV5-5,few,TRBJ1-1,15,TGTGCCAGCAGCTTGAGGGGTTCTGTTGTCACTGAAGCTTTCTTT,CASSLRGSVVTEAFF
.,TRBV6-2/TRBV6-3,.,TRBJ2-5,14,TGTGCCAGCAGTAGGGGGGGAGACCAAGAGACCCAGTACTTC,CASSRGGDQETQYF
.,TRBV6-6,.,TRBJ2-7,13,TGTGCCAGCAGTTACGGTAACAGCTACGAGCAGTACTTC,CASSYGNSYEQYF
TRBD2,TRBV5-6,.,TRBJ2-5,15,TGTGCCAGCAGCCCCGTAGCGGGAACCCCAGAGACCCAGTACTTC,CASSPVAGTPETQYF
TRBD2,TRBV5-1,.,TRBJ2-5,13,TGCGCCAGCAGCTTGCTAGCGGGAGAGACCCAGTACTTC,CASSLLAGETQYF
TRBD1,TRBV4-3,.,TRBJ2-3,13,TGCGCCAGCAGCCAAGGGACAGGGAATACGCAGTATTTT,CASSQGTGNTQYF
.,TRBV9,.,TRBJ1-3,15,TGTGCCAGCAGCGTTCAGGGGCAATCTGGAAACACCATATATTTT,CASSVQGQSGNTIYF
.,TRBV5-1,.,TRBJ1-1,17,TGCGCCAGCAGCTTGGCCCCCGTGCAGGGGATGAACACTGAAGCTTTCTTT,CASSLAPVQGMNTEAFF
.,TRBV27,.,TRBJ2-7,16,TGTGCCAGCAGTTCTATTTGCGGGATACAATATTACGAGCAGTACTTC,CASSSICGIQYYEQYF
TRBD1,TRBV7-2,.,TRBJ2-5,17,TGTGCCAGCAGCCCTGGGACAGGGGGCATCATACAAGAGACCCAGTACTTC,CASSPGTGGIIQETQYF
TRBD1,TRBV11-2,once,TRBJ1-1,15,TGTGCCAGCAGCTTATACTCGCCAGGGGGGACTGAAGCTTTCTTT,CASSLYSPGGTEAFF
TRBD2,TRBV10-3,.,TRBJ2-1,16,TGTGCCATCAGGGGGACTAGCGGGGAGAGGAGGGATGAGCAGTTCTTC,CAIRGTSGERRDEQFF
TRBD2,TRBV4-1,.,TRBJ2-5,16,TGCGCCAGCAGCCAAGGGACTAGCGGGGGACCACCGACCCAGTACTTC,CASSQGTSGGPPTQYF
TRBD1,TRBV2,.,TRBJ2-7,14,TGTGCCAGCAGTGACTCGACAGGGAACTACGAGCAGTACTTC,CASSDSTGNYEQYF
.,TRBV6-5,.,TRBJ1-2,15,TGTGCCAGCAGGGCCTTGAGGGGGGGCGTATATGGCTACACCTTC,CASRALRGGVYGYTF
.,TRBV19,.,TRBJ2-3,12,TGTGCCAGTAGGCTGTCCGGAGATACGCAGTATTTT,CASRLSGDTQYF
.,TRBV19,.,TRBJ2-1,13,TGTGCCAGTAGGGAGGTTAAATACAATGAGCAGTTCTTC,CASREVKYNEQFF
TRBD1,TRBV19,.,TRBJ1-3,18,TGTGCCAGTAGTATCATAACAGGGGGCGCAGAATCTGGAAACACCATATATTTT,CASSIITGGAESGNTIYF
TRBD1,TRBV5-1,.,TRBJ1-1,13,TGCGCCAGCAGCCTGACAGGGGACACTGAAGCTTTCTTT,CASSLTGDTEAFF
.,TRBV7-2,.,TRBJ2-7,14,TGTGCCAGCAGCCTCACAGGGCGATCCTACGAGCAGTACTTC,CASSLTGRSYEQYF
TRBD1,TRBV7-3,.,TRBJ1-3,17,TGTGCCAGCAGCTTAACGGGACAGGGGGCGGCTGGAAACACCATATATTTT,CASSLTGQGAAGNTIYF
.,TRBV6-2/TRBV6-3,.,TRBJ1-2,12,TGTGCCAGCAGTTCATCTAACTATGGCTACACCTTC,CASSSSNYGYTF
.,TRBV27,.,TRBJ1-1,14,TGTGCCAGCATCCAAGACGCGGGGAATACTGAAGCTTTCTTT,CASIQDAGNTEAFF
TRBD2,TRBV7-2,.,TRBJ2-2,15,TGTGCCAGCAGCCTTACTAGCGGGAGAGCCGGGGAGCTGTTTTTT,CASSLTSGRAGELFF
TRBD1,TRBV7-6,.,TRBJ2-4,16,TGTGCCAGCAGCTTAGTAGACAGGGCAGGAAAAAACATTCAGTACTTC,CASSLVDRAGKNIQYF
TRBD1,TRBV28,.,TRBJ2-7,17,TGTGCCAGCAGTTTTTCCTTTCGTGACAGGGGGAACTACGAGCAGTACTTC,CASSFSFRDRGNYEQYF
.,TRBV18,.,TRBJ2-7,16,TGTGCCAGCTCACTCGAGGGCCCGAAGGGCTCCTACGAGCAGTACTTC,CASSLEGPKGSYEQYF
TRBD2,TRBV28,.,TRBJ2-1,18,TGTGCCAGCAGTAGGACTAGCGGGGGGACCATAGCTACAATGAGGCAGTTCTTC,CASSRTSGGTIATMRQFF
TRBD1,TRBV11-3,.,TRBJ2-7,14,TGTGCCAGCAGCCTCCGGGACAGATCCTACGAGCAGTACTTC,CASSLRDRSYEQYF
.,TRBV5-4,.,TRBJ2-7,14,TGTGCCAGCAGCTCCAGGACAGACTCCTACGAGCAGTACTTC,CASSSRTDSYEQYF
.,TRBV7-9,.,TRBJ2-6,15,TGTGCCAGCAGCTTAGACGGGAACGGGGCCAACGTCCTGACTTTC,CASSLDGNGANVLTF
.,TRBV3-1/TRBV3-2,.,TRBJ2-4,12,TGTGCCAGCAGCCTGAAGGATGGGGCCCCCTACTTC,CASSLKDGAPYF
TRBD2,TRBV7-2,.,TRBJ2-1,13,TGTGCCAGCAGCATTGGACTAGCGGGAGCAAGTTTCTTC,CASSIGLAGASFF